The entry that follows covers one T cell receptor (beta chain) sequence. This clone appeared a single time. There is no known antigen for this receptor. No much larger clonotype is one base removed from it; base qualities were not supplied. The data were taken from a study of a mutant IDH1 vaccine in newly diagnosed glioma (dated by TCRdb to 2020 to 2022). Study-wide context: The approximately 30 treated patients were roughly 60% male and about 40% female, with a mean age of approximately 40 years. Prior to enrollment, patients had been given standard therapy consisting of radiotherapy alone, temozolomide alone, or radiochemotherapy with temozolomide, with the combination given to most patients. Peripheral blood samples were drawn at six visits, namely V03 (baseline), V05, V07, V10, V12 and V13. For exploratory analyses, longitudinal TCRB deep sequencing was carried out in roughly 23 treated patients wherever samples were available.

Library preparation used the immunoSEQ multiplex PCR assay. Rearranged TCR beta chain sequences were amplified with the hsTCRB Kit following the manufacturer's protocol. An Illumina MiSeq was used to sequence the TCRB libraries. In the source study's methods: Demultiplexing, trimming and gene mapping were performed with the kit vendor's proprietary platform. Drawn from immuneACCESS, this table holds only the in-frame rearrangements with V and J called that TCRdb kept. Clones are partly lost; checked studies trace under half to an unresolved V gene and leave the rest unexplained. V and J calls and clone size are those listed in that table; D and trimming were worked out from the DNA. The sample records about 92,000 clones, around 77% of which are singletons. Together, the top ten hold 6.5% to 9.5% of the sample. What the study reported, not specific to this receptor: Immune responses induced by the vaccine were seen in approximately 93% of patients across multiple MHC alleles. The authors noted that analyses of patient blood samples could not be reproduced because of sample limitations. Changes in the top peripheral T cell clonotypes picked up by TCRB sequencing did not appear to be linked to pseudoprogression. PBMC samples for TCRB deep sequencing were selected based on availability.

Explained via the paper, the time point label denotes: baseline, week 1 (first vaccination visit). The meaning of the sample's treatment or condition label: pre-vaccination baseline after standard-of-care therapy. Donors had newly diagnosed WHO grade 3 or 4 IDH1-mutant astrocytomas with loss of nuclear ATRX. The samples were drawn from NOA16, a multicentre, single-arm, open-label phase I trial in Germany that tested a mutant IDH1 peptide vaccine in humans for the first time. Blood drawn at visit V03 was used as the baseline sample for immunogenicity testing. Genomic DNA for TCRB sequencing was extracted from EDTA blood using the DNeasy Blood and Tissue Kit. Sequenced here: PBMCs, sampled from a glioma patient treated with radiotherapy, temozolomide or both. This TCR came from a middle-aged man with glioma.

The DNA sequence is TGTGCCAGCAGACAGGGGGCATCACCCCTCCACTTT. This is translated as CASRQGASPLHF. The sequence is built from TRBV6-5 and TRBJ1-6; 9 junctional bases match TRBD1. The CDR3 spans 12 residues, from the cysteine through the phenylalanine. Just the 36-base CDR3 DNA is kept, in frame starting at base 1. V lost 6 bases and J lost 10 bases, and the count of bases not matched to a germline gene is 1. The germline V gene sets CDR1 to MNHEY and CDR2 to SVGAGI.